These T cell receptor beta chains were read from a single sample in a study of T cell responses to AZD1222 COVID-19 vaccine. Data came from immunoSEQ multiplex PCR; TCRdb stores just in-frame clones and leaves some out. The repertoire holds some 74,000 clones, with about nine tenths as singletons. Sequenced material: peripheral blood, taken 28 days after the second AZD1222 dose. Source of these receptors: an adult who received the AZD1222 COVID-19 vaccine. Each CDR3 is given with its conserved first and last residue. Fields, in order: CDR3 DNA, CDR3 protein, clone size, J gene, V gene, D gene. The D gene is left open where the match is weak. Size tells how often a clone was seen (once, few, many) or the class of an expanded clone, and some rows leave it out.

cdr3_nt: TGTGCCAGCAGCCCGATCATGCACACTGAAGCTTTCTTT; cdr3_aa: CASSPIMHTEAFF; clone_size: -; j_call: TRBJ1-1; v_call: TRBV11-2; d_call: -
cdr3_nt: TGTGCCAGCAGCCCCCGGCATGAGGGTGCTGAAGCTTTCTTT; cdr3_aa: CASSPRHEGAEAFF; clone_size: few; j_call: TRBJ1-1; v_call: TRBV9; d_call: -
cdr3_nt: TGTGCCAGTAGCGCGGGTATGAACACTGAAGCTTTCTTT; cdr3_aa: CASSAGMNTEAFF; clone_size: few; j_call: TRBJ1-1; v_call: TRBV19; d_call: -
cdr3_nt: TGTGCCAGCAGCGCAGGTGCAGGGGAAGTTTGTGGCTACACCTTC; cdr3_aa: CASSAGAGEVCGYTF; clone_size: -; j_call: TRBJ1-2; v_call: TRBV21-1; d_call: -
cdr3_nt: TGTGCCAGCAGCACAGACCGCGAGCAGTTCTTC; cdr3_aa: CASSTDREQFF; clone_size: -; j_call: TRBJ2-1; v_call: TRBV9; d_call: -
cdr3_nt: TGTGCCAGCAGCTTGGGACAAGGCGGCCGGGGGCAGTTCTTC; cdr3_aa: CASSLGQGGRGQFF; clone_size: -; j_call: TRBJ2-1; v_call: TRBV7-8; d_call: -
cdr3_nt: TGTGCCAGCAGGGCCGGGACAGGGGGCGGTGGCACAGATACGCAGTATTTT; cdr3_aa: CASRAGTGGGGTDTQYF; clone_size: -; j_call: TRBJ2-3; v_call: TRBV2; d_call: TRBD1
cdr3_nt: TGTGCCAGCAGCTTGGGGGAGAGTGAGCAGTTCTTC; cdr3_aa: CASSLGESEQFF; clone_size: -; j_call: TRBJ2-1; v_call: TRBV5-5; d_call: -
cdr3_nt: TGTGCCAGCAGCTCCGGAGCTAGCGTAGAGACCCAGTACTTC; cdr3_aa: CASSSGASVETQYF; clone_size: -; j_call: TRBJ2-5; v_call: TRBV7-2; d_call: -
cdr3_nt: TGTGCCAGCTCACCCTCCACCCGACAGATCCAAGAGACCCAGTACTTC; cdr3_aa: CASSPSTRQIQETQYF; clone_size: -; j_call: TRBJ2-5; v_call: TRBV18; d_call: -
cdr3_nt: TGTGCCATCAGGCAGGGGGGTGATCAGCCCCAGCATTTT; cdr3_aa: CAIRQGGDQPQHF; clone_size: -; j_call: TRBJ1-5; v_call: TRBV10-3; d_call: TRBD1
cdr3_nt: TGTGCCTGGAGTTCCCCGGGACTAGCGGGGGGGCGGTCCTACAATGAGCAGTTCTTC; cdr3_aa: CAWSSPGLAGGRSYNEQFF; clone_size: -; j_call: TRBJ2-1; v_call: TRBV30; d_call: TRBD2
cdr3_nt: TGTGCCAGCAGTTTTCTTTTTAGTCTTCGGCTTGGGGATTACAATGAGCAGTTCTTC; cdr3_aa: CASSFLFSLRLGDYNEQFF; clone_size: few; j_call: TRBJ2-1; v_call: TRBV28; d_call: -
cdr3_nt: TGTGCCAGCAGCCAAGGCGGGGTTTCACCCCTCCACTTT; cdr3_aa: CASSQGGVSPLHF; clone_size: once; j_call: TRBJ1-6; v_call: TRBV14; d_call: -
cdr3_nt: TGTGCCAGCACCCTAGACAGGGTTATGCATGGCTACACCTTC; cdr3_aa: CASTLDRVMHGYTF; clone_size: -; j_call: TRBJ1-2; v_call: TRBV7-9; d_call: TRBD1